The T cell receptor beta chain described here comes from a study of response to subunit inactivated influenza vaccine. This clonotype was recorded a few times. TCRdb re-derived calls from the RT-PCR reads in MiXCR, one entry per CDR3 protein. This sample has 500,000 to 550,000 distinct CDR3 sequences; under 30% occur once, and the top ten carry about 2.8%. CDR1 and CDR2 from the germline V gene are SEHNR and FQNEAQ (reference sequence). The J segment lost 10 bases and the V segment lost 4 bases, leaving 10 bases of the junction unmatched. CDR3 size: 15 residues. The same data also contributed to another study, on T cells expressing NK-cell markers. That paper adds: 5'RACE template switching with UMIs generated TCR beta cDNA.

Sequences were derived from CD4+ T cells sorted from PBMCs, sampled 11 to 12 days after vaccination. The chain combines TRBV7-9 with TRBJ1-4; 9 positions agree with TRBD1. This receptor was identified in a man over 45 who received an inactivated influenza vaccine. The CDR3 reads CASSYDGTGFGKLFF. The CDR3 coding sequence is TGTGCCAGCAGCTACGACGGGACAGGGTTCGGAAAACTGTTTTTT.